This TCR beta chain emerged from a study of glioma-infiltrating T cells after dendritic cell vaccination (dated by TCRdb to the mid-2010s). In terms of the full investigation: Of the approximately 15 glioblastoma patients in the cohort, all drawn from Phase I and II dendritic cell vaccination trials, 9 were newly diagnosed and 6 had recurrent disease. Autologous tumor lysate-pulsed dendritic cell vaccination was administered to the patients between about 2003 and 2013. The vaccine consisted of monocyte-derived dendritic cells cultured seven to eight days with IL-4 and GM-CSF, then pulsed overnight with autologous tumor lysate. Patients received three intradermal dendritic cell vaccine injections at biweekly intervals in the arm below the axilla. Deep sequencing of TCR beta CDR3 regions was used to quantify tumor-infiltrating lymphocyte content and compare tumor and blood repertoires in dendritic cell-vaccinated glioblastoma patients. Survival after dendritic cell vaccination was correlated with TCR sequencing metrics such as TIL content and the overlap between tumor and blood repertoires.

The immunoSEQ assay amplified TCRB CDR3 regions from 1.5 to 2.5 micrograms of genomic DNA, or from all available DNA when less than that amount was available. The multiplex PCR employed 60 forward primers targeting TCR V beta segments and 13 reverse primers targeting J beta segments. To estimate the number of reads per starting template, synthetic control templates were added to each sample at limiting dilution. The Illumina HiSeq System generated sequencing reads of 87 bp. As for how the authors treated the data: PCR and sequencing errors were removed by merging closely related sequences with a nearest neighbor algorithm. TCR overlap was measured as the percentage of unique tumor TCR beta sequences that were also present in the peripheral blood of the same patient. TCRdb provides this immuneACCESS table in a form limited to in-frame rearrangements. Some clones are lacking; in checked studies, under half of them reflect an unresolved V gene, and why the rest are absent is not known. V, J and clone size derive from that table, while D and trimming were established from the DNA sequence. Here the sample has some 10,000 clones; approximately 77% occur a single time. About 41% of the sample goes to the ten largest clones.

Notes on this clone: Its antigen is not yet known. There are no base qualities to consult, and no much larger clone falls within one base.

According to the germline V gene, CDR1 reads SGHTA and CDR2 reads FQGTGA. Spanning cysteine to phenylalanine, the CDR3 consists of 15 amino acids. This entry keeps only the CDR3 DNA: 45 bases, framed from base 1. V is reduced by 2 bases and J by 3 bases, leaving a spacing of 12 bases between them. General study outcomes and caveats: Longer time to progression and overall survival after dendritic cell vaccination were predicted by higher estimated pretreatment TIL content. The response model built on TCR overlap across three groups was characterized as speculative, with prospective validation still needed. The cohort was small and heterogeneous, few patients had complete blood and tumor sets, and even fewer had initial-recurrent tumor pairs. TCR clonality showed no direct relationship with survival, which suggests that a diverse polyclonal response may matter.

Reading the label with the study, this specimen's time point is: after dendritic cell vaccination, including at tumor progression/relapse. To be selected, patients needed enough residual fresh-frozen tumor tissue and more than two years of available survival data. An isocitrate dehydrogenase mutation was not carried by any of the glioblastoma patients, although molecular status was otherwise variable. PBMC collection took place before vaccination, two weeks after the third vaccination, and at tumor progression if progression occurred. The Qiagen DNeasy Blood extraction Kit was used for extraction of genomic DNA.

Recombination connected TRBV7-3 to TRBJ2-3; TRBD2 is a weak D gene call, 5 bases matching. The specimen was blood, collected after dendritic cell vaccination. The origin of this receptor is a human donor with glioblastoma. The DNA reads TGTGCCAGCAGCTTACTGAATTCGGGGACAGATACGCAGTATTTT. Translated, it gives CASSLLNSGTDTQYF.